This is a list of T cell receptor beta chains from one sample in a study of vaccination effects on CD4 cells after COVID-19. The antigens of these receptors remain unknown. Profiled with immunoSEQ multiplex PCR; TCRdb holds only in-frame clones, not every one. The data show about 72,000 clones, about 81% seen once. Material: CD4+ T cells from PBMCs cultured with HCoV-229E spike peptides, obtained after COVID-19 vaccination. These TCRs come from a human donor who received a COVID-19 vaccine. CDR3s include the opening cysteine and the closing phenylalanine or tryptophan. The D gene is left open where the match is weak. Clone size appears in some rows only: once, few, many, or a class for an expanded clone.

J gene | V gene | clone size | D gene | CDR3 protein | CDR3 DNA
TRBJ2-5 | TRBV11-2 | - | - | CASSSTPPETQYF | TGTGCCAGCAGCTCCACCCCCCCAGAGACCCAGTACTTC
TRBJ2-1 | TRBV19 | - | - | CASRMGSSYNEQFF | TGTGCCAGTAGAATGGGGAGCTCCTACAATGAGCAGTTCTTC
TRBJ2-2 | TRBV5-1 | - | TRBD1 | CASSSQGQSNTGELFF | TGCGCCAGCAGCTCCCAGGGACAGTCGAACACCGGGGAGCTGTTTTTT
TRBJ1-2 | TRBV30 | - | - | CAWSVRAGYGYTF | TGTGCCTGGAGTGTACGCGCTGGCTATGGCTACACCTTC
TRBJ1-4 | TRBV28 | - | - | CASSSLQGGDPNEKLFF | TGTGCCAGCAGTTCCTTACAGGGTGGAGATCCTAATGAAAAACTGTTTTTT
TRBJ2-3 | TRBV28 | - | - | CASTKGGITDTQYF | TGTGCCAGCACTAAGGGGGGCATAACAGATACGCAGTATTTT
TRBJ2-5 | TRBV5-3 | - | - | CARSLGGKETQYF | TGTGCCAGAAGCTTGGGAGGGAAAGAGACCCAGTACTTC
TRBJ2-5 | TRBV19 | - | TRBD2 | CASSIGAGGPLGTQYF | TGTGCCAGTAGTATTGGTGCGGGGGGGCCGCTCGGGACCCAGTACTTC
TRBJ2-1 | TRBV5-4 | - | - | CASSRTVAEQFF | TGTGCCAGCAGCCGGACAGTCGCTGAGCAGTTCTTC
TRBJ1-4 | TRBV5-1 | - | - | CASSSTTGRPNEKLFF | TGCGCCAGCAGCTCAACAACGGGACGACCAAATGAAAAACTGTTTTTT
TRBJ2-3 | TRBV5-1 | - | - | CASTDPSGTDTQYF | TGCGCCAGCACTGACCCTTCCGGCACAGATACGCAGTATTTT
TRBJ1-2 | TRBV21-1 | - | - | CASSQSGWDGYTF | TGTGCCAGCAGCCAAAGCGGATGGGATGGCTACACCTTC
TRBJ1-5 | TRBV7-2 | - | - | CASSLMAQANQPQHF | TGTGCCAGCAGCTTAATGGCACAAGCCAATCAGCCCCAGCATTTT
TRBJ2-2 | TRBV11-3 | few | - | CASSLEAQAGTGELFF | TGTGCCAGCAGCTTAGAGGCCCAGGCGGGCACCGGGGAGCTGTTTTTT
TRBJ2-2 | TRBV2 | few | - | CASSEAPDPGELFF | TGTGCCAGCAGTGAAGCGCCAGACCCCGGGGAGCTGTTTTTT
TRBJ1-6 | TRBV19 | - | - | CASSSTAGRGNSPLHF | TGTGCCAGTAGTTCGACGGCCGGGAGAGGTAATTCACCCCTCCACTTT
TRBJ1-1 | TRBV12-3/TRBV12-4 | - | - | CASSREVNTEAFF | TGTGCCAGCAGCCGGGAGGTGAACACTGAAGCTTTCTTT
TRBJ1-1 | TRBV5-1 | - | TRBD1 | CASSSGDREGTEAFF | TGCGCCAGCAGCAGCGGGGACAGGGAAGGAACTGAAGCTTTCTTT
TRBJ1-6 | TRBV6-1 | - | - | CASSEAQTGYYNSPLHF | TGTGCCAGCAGTGAAGCTCAAACAGGGTACTATAATTCACCCCTCCACTTT
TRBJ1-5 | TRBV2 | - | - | CASSDEGRQPQHF | TGTGCCAGCAGTGATGAGGGTAGGCAGCCCCAGCATTTT
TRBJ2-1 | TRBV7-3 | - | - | CASSLIGGVYNEQFF | TGTGCCAGCAGCTTAATAGGGGGGGTCTACAATGAGCAGTTCTTC
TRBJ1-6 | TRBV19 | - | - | CASSMATAGDSPLHF | TGTGCCAGTAGTATGGCAACCGCTGGGGATTCACCCCTCCACTTT
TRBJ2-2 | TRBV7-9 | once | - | CASSRGGGDNTGELFF | TGTGCCAGCAGCCGGGGAGGCGGTGATAACACCGGGGAGCTGTTTTTT
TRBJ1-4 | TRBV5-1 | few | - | CASSIMGRGEKLFF | TGCGCCAGCAGCATCATGGGCCGGGGGGAAAAACTGTTTTTT
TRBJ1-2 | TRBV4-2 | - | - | CASSHGLNYGYTF | TGTGCCAGCAGCCACGGGCTCAACTATGGCTACACCTTC
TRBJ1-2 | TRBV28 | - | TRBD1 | CASSPPGQGAKGYGYTF | TGTGCCAGCAGCCCACCGGGACAGGGGGCGAAAGGTTATGGCTACACCTTC
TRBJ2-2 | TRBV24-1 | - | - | CATTQEATGELFF | TGTGCCACCACCCAGGAAGCCACCGGGGAGCTGTTTTTT
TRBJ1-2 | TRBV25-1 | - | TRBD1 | CASSRDRVGYTF | TGTGCCAGCAGTCGGGACAGGGTCGGCTACACCTTC
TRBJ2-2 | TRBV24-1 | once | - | CATSTGATGELFF | TGTGCCACCTCCACCGGGGCCACCGGGGAGCTGTTTTTT
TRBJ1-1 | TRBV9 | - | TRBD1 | CASSAGQAMNTEAFF | TGTGCCAGCAGCGCGGGACAGGCGATGAACACTGAAGCTTTCTTT
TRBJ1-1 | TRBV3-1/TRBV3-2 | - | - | CASSQGQREAFF | TGTGCCAGCAGCCAAGGACAGAGAGAAGCTTTCTTT
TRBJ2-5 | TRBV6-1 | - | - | CASSERQQETQYF | TGTGCCAGCAGTGAACGACAGCAAGAGACCCAGTACTTC
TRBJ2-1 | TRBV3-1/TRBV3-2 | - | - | CASSPKVHRPYNEQFF | TGTGCCAGCAGCCCTAAAGTACATCGCCCCTACAATGAGCAGTTCTTC
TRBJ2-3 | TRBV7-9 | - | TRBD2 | CASSSHRAGGLHTQYF | TGTGCCAGCAGCTCACACCGAGCGGGGGGCCTACATACGCAGTATTTT
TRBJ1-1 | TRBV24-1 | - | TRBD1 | CATSTSQGAEAFF | TGTGCCACCAGTACATCACAGGGGGCTGAAGCTTTCTTT
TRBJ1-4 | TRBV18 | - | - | CASSPIGRGTNEKLFF | TGTGCCAGCTCACCAATCGGGAGGGGCACTAATGAAAAACTGTTTTTT
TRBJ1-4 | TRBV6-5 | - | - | CASSYKSRENEKLFF | TGTGCCAGCAGTTATAAGAGCAGAGAAAATGAAAAACTGTTTTTT
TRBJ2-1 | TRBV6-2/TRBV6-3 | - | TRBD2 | CASSPGTSGLIYNEQFF | TGTGCCAGCAGTCCCGGGACTAGCGGGCTCATCTACAATGAGCAGTTCTTC
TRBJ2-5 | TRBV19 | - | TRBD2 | CATRTSGGETQYF | TGTGCCACCCGAACTAGCGGGGGAGAGACCCAGTACTTC
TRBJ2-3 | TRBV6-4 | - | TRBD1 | CASSQRPQGASTDTQYF | TGTGCCAGCAGTCAGAGGCCCCAGGGGGCTAGCACAGATACGCAGTATTTT
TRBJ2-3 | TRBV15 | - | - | CATSRSSTRDTQYF | TGTGCCACCAGCAGGAGCTCCACTCGGGATACGCAGTATTTT
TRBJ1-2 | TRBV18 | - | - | CASSPPGGEFGYTF | TGTGCCAGCTCACCACCGGGAGGGGAGTTTGGCTACACCTTC
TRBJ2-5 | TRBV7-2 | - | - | CASSQNGETQYF | TGTGCCAGCAGCCAAAATGGAGAGACCCAGTACTTC
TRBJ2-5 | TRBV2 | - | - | CASSELIIQETQYF | TGTGCCAGCAGTGAATTAATTATCCAAGAGACCCAGTACTTC
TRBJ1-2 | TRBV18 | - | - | CASSPTGSYGYTF | TGTGCCAGCTCACCAACGGGAAGCTATGGCTACACCTTC
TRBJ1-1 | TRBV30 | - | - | CAWNRGMNTEAFF | TGTGCCTGGAACCGAGGGATGAACACTGAAGCTTTCTTT
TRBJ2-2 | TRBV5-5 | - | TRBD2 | CATRGLRGTGELFF | TGTGCCACCCGAGGACTGCGGGGGACCGGGGAGCTGTTTTTT
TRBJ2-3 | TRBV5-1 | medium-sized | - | CASSLGSLVTDTQYF | TGCGCCAGCAGCTTGGGGTCCCTAGTCACAGATACGCAGTATTTT
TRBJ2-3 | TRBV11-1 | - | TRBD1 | CASSRTGVGADTQYF | TGTGCCAGCAGCAGGACAGGGGTTGGGGCAGATACGCAGTATTTT
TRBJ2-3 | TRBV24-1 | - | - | CATSAPPGSTDTQYF | TGTGCCACCAGCGCCCCTCCAGGGAGCACAGATACGCAGTATTTT
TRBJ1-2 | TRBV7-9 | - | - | CASSLGRPGEGYGYTF | TGTGCCAGCAGCTTGGGCAGGCCAGGGGAGGGCTATGGCTACACCTTC
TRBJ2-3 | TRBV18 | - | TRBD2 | CASSTRTSGGGDTQYF | TGTGCCAGCTCAACCCGGACTAGCGGGGGGGGAGATACGCAGTATTTT